The sequence of this TCR beta chain was determined in a study of T cell changes during pregnancy in multiple sclerosis. Here immunoSEQ multiplex PCR was the method, and the copy in TCRdb shows in-frame clones only, minus some. The sample carries roughly 69,000 clones, under 95% recorded once. Germline assignment: CDR1 SGHAT and CDR2 FQNNGV. The CDR3 sequence is 12 residues long. V lost 3 bases to trimming and J lost 9 bases; unmatched junction nucleotides: 4. This TCR came from a female donor with multiple sclerosis, enrolled in a pregnancy study. V is TRBV11-2 and J is TRBJ2-7, with 8 nucleotides matching TRBD1. The sequences come from peripheral blood, collected after pregnancy. The CDR3 here is CASSLDRAGQYF. The CDR3 region has the DNA TGTGCCAGCAGCTTGGACAGGGCGGGGCAGTACTTC.